The 18 T cell receptor beta chains below all came from one sample that was sequenced in a study of somatic mutations in cytotoxic T cells in rheumatoid arthritis. This table comes from immunoSEQ multiplex PCR, and its TCRdb copy is limited to in-frame clones, with some not included. The sample has about 17,000 clones, approximately 84% seen once. Sequenced material: CD8+ T cells sorted from blood. These receptors all come from an adult with rheumatoid arthritis.

The chain employs TRBV6-1 and TRBJ1-2; D ambiguous. CDR3 length: 14 residues. V was shortened by 2 bases and J by 6 bases, with 13 bases between the two germline ends. CDR1 MNHNS and CDR2 SASEGT come from the germline V gene. The CDR3 bases are TGTGCCAGCAGTGAATTTGGACGGCAGAATGGCTACACCTTC. This codes for CASSEFGRQNGYTF.

The chain links TRBV28 to TRBJ2-6; TRBD1 matches 11 bases. The germline V gene has CDR1 MDHEN and CDR2 SYDVKM. The CDR3 sequence is 16 residues long. Germline trimming cut 5 bases from V and 4 bases from J; bases unmatched to any gene: 4. CDR3 amino acids: CASSKGQGEGANVLTF. The CDR3 region has the DNA TGTGCCAGCAGTAAGGGACAGGGGGAAGGGGCCAACGTCCTGACTTTC.

The chain couples TRBV2 to TRBJ2-7, with TRBD2 matching 7 bases. Looked up from germline, CDR1 is SNHLY and CDR2 is FYNNEI. V was clipped by 0 bases and J by 3 bases; unmatched bases: 5. The CDR3 sequence is 15 residues long. The CDR3 DNA sequence: TGTGCCAGCAGTGAAGCAGAGCGGGGCTTCTACGAGCAGTACTTC. Translating it yields CASSEAERGFYEQYF.

J is TRBJ1-2 and V is TRBV7-9; D might be TRBD1 (6 bases). The CDR3 is 16 amino acids. Germline V gene lookup returns CDR1 SEHNR and CDR2 FQNEAQ (reference sequence). V was pared by 1 base and J by 2 bases, with 14 bases between. CDR3 bases: TGTGCCAGCAGCTTAGATGGGGGGGGACACAACTATGGCTACACCTTC. Amino acid sequence: CASSLDGGGHNYGYTF. The full variable domain, its missing parts supplied by reference TRBV7-9 and TRBJ1-2, is DTGVSQNPRHKITKRGQNVTFRCDPISEHNRLYWYRQTLGQGPEFLTYFQNEAQLEKSRLLSDRFSAERPKGSFSTLEIQRTEQGDSAMYLCASSLDGGGHNYGYTFGSGTRLTVV.

This clone was counted once. The chain carries TRBV27 and TRBJ1-1; D remains unclear. This CDR3 is built from 15 residues. The V end lost 6 bases, the J end lost 6 bases, and 20 bases lay between the germline ends. Per germline, CDR1 MNHEY and CDR2 SMNVEV (reference sequence). Written as DNA, the CDR3 is TGTGCCAGCAGCCCCTCTTTAGGGAATGTTGCTGAAGCTTTCTTT. Protein: CASSPSLGNVAEAFF.

This clone was observed a handful of times. The V call is TRBV4-1, the J call TRBJ2-7; D gene unclear. Between the trimmed V and J ends, which lost 0 bases and 2 bases, there was a span of 8 bases. This CDR3 has 14 residues. CDR1 and CDR2 from the germline V gene are MGHRA and YSYEKL. DNA for the CDR3: TGCGCCAGCAGCCAAGAGGCAGCTCCCTACGAGCAGTACTTC. It specifies CASSQEAAPYEQYF.

The chain carries TRBV7-8 and TRBJ1-1; 7 bases are a match to TRBD1. Trimming took 0 bases from V and 11 from J; bases not matched to a gene: 9. Looked up from germline, CDR1 is SGHVS and CDR2 is FQNEAQ. The CDR3 length is 14 residues. For the CDR3, the DNA is TGTGCCAGCAGCTTAGCCGGGACAGCTCGTGTGGCTTTCTTT. It specifies CASSLAGTARVAFF. Full variable domain (missing parts from reference TRBV7-8 and TRBJ1-1): GAGVSQSPRYKVAKRGQDVALRCDPISGHVSLFWYQQALGQGPEFLTYFQNEAQLDKSGLPSDRFFAERPEGSVSTLKIQRTQQEDSAVYLCASSLAGTARVAFFGQGTRLTVV.

This chain joins TRBV6-1 and TRBJ1-1; D possibly corresponds to TRBD1 (6 bases). V was shortened by 0 bases and J by 3 bases, with 8 bases between the two germline ends. Germline loops: CDR1 MNHNS, CDR2 SASEGT. This CDR3 spans 14 amino acids. CDR3 region: CASSEAGGYTEAFF. The DNA of the CDR3 is TGTGCCAGCAGTGAAGCCGGGGGCTACACTGAAGCTTTCTTT.

The chain carries TRBV4-1 and TRBJ1-2; D gene unclear. This CDR3 has 16 amino acids. With 0 bases removed from V and 5 bases from J, the gap between germline ends came to 16 bases. Germline lookup yields CDR1 MGHRA and CDR2 YSYEKL. DNA for the CDR3: TGCGCCAGCAGCCAAGATGTATTTGGGCAATGGTATGGCTACACCTTC. Translating it yields CASSQDVFGQWYGYTF.

The rearrangement joins TRBV10-1 to TRBJ2-1, with 12 bases that match TRBD2. Germline CDR1 reads WNHNN; CDR2 reads SYGVQD (reference sequence). The CDR3 consists of 16 residues. Germline trimming cut 3 bases from V and 6 bases from J; bases unmatched to any gene: 6. The CDR3 here is CASSDPGLAGFNEQFF. The DNA for the CDR3 is TGCGCCAGCAGTGATCCGGGACTAGCGGGCTTCAATGAGCAGTTCTTC.

V and J are TRBV29-1 and TRBJ2-7; D perhaps matches TRBD2 (6 bases). V was cut by 7 bases and J by 4 bases, with 14 bases left in between. The CDR3 loop spans 12 amino acids. Per the germline V gene, CDR1 is SQVTM and CDR2 is ANQGSEA. CDR3 protein: CSAGEGRYEQYF. The CDR3 DNA reads TGCAGCGCCGGTGAAGGGAGGTACGAGCAGTACTTC.

This chain uses TRBV4-1 with TRBJ2-5; D ambiguous. V lost 1 base, J lost 3 bases, and 21 bases lay in between. CDR3 size: 18 residues. Looked up from germline, CDR1 is MGHRA and CDR2 is YSYEKL. CDR3 in amino acids: CASSQAMRQRCLEETQYF. In DNA, the CDR3 is TGCGCCAGCAGCCAAGCAATGCGCCAGAGGTGTCTGGAAGAGACCCAGTACTTC.

The rearrangement links TRBV29-1 to TRBJ1-2; 8 bases are a match to TRBD1. The J segment lost 0 bases and the V segment lost 1 base, leaving 4 bases of the junction unmatched. Germline values: CDR1 SQVTM, CDR2 ANQGSEA. The CDR3 totals 15 residues. CDR3 amino acids: CSVEGLTGANYGYTF. The CDR3, as DNA: TGCAGCGTTGAAGGTCTGACAGGGGCTAACTATGGCTACACCTTC.

The V call is TRBV2, the J call TRBJ2-1; 9 bases align to TRBD2. Per the germline V gene, CDR1 is SNHLY and CDR2 is FYNNEI. The CDR3 contains 11 residues. Trimming removed 6 bases from V and 10 bases from J; junction bases left unmatched: 1. The CDR3: CASRREGEQFF. The CDR3 nucleotides read TGTGCCAGCAGGCGGGAGGGGGAGCAGTTCTTC.

This chain connects TRBV11-3 to TRBJ2-7; the D is unclear. The CDR3 spans 12 residues. The V end lost 3 bases, the J end lost 0 bases, and 3 bases lay between the germline ends. Germline loops: CDR1 SGHNT, CDR2 YENEEA. The CDR3 here is CASSFGSYEQYF. In DNA form, the CDR3 reads TGTGCCAGCAGCTTCGGCTCCTACGAGCAGTACTTC.

The chain links TRBV27 to TRBJ1-2, with TRBD1 matching over 9 bases. The J segment lost 4 bases and the V segment lost 5 bases, leaving 5 bases of the junction unmatched. Per germline, CDR1 MNHEY and CDR2 SMNVEV (reference sequence). This CDR3 has 14 residues. CDR3 coding DNA: TGTGCCAGCAGTACCCGGGACAGGGCCTATGGCTACACCTTC. It encodes CASSTRDRAYGYTF.

The chain couples TRBV5-4 to TRBJ2-1; a weak D match, TRBD2 (5 bases). The CDR3 loop spans 13 amino acids. V lost 0 bases and J 7 bases, leaving 8 bases between the germline ends. Germline V CDR1 and CDR2: SGHNT, YYREEE (reference sequence). The CDR3 is CASSLGGLNEQFF. CDR3 DNA: TGTGCCAGCAGCTTGGGAGGACTTAATGAGCAGTTCTTC.

V usage is TRBV30 and J usage is TRBJ2-7, with D unclear. The CDR3 consists of 13 residues. Germline V lookup: CDR1 GTSNPN, CDR2 SVGIG (reference sequence). The ends were cut back, 0 bases at V and 4 bases at J, with 10 bases in the middle. The CDR3 nucleotides read TGTGCCTGGAGTGTTCGTCTTCTTTACGAGCAGTACTTC. Its translation: CAWSVRLLYEQYF.